The 28 T cell receptor beta chains below all came from one sample that was sequenced in a study of metastatic and nonmetastatic thyroid tumors. Each patient came to thyroid surgery without any prior treatment (of any kind). MiXCR reprocessed the PCR reads for TCRdb. The table has tens of thousands of clones, roughly 25% seen once. The source material was tumor tissue. These receptors all come from a male donor with papillary thyroid cancer or a benign thyroid nodule (not recorded which). Some clones in this sample may be carry-over from other donors' samples.

Regarding this clone: One junction end disagrees with the germline gene, perhaps due to a read error. V gene TRBV20-1 combines with J gene TRBJ1-1; perhaps TRBD1 as D (5 bases). This CDR3 is built from 18 residues. The V gene's germline CDR1 is DFQATT and CDR2 SNEGSKA (reference sequence). The CDR3 DNA is TGCAGTGCTAGAGATTTGCAGGGCCGTGATCTTGGGAACAGTGAAGCGTTCTTT. Protein product: CSARDLQGRDLGNSEAFF.

In this sample, this clone is medium-sized. The V call is TRBV11-3, the J call TRBJ1-5; D uncertain. CDR3 length: 16 amino acids. V gave up 5 bases and J gave up 0 bases, with 14 bases separating them. Germline CDR1 and CDR2: SGHNT and YENEEA. The CDR3 bases are TGTGCCAGCAGCCCCCCAAAAGGCTATAGCAATCAGCCCCAGCATTTT. This gives the protein CASSPPKGYSNQPQHF.

By share, this clone counts as medium-sized. CDR3 DNA sequence: TGTGCCAGCAGTTTGAACACCATATATTTT. This translates into CASSLNTIYF. The V call is TRBV12-3 or TRBV12-4, the J call TRBJ1-3; D is unresolved. The CDR3 runs to 10 residues. V was clipped by 3 bases and J by 7 bases, with 1 base between them.

This sequence joins TRBV6-1 and TRBJ1-1, with D possibly matching TRBD1 (6 bases). The CDR3 runs to 14 residues. Germline V CDR1 and CDR2: MNHNS, SASEGT. The V and J ends lost 9 bases and 1 base respectively, with 15 bases between them. CDR3: CASRAAGANTEAFF. Written as DNA, the CDR3 is TGTGCCAGTCGGGCGGCAGGGGCGAACACTGAAGCTTTCTTT.

This clone was observed a few times. A clone one base away is much larger, so this may be a read error. This rearrangement joins TRBV20-1 to TRBJ2-7, with 11 nucleotides matching TRBD2. CDR1 is DFQATT and CDR2 is SNEGSKA in the germline V gene (reference sequence). CDR3 length: 13 residues. CDR3 in amino acids: CSFRLAGSYEQYF. The CDR3 nucleotides are TGCAGCTTCCGACTAGCGGGAAGCTACGAGCAGTACTTC.

In its sample, this clone was seen a few times. This chain uses TRBV2 with TRBJ2-7; D perhaps matches TRBD2 (6 bases). This CDR3 is built from 12 residues. The germline gives CDR1 SNHLY, CDR2 FYNNEI. Trimming stripped 7 bases from V and 12 bases from J, with 19 bases between. This CDR3 is CASNRDWEWWYF. The DNA for the CDR3 is TGTGCCAGCAACCGGGACTGGGAGTGGTGGTACTTC.

This clone has only a few counts. The rearrangement joins TRBV6-1 to TRBJ2-1, with 11 bases lining up with TRBD1. V was clipped by 7 bases and J by 12 bases; unmatched bases: 11. Germline V gene data show CDR1 as MNHNS and CDR2 as SASEGT. The CDR3 runs 14 residues. The CDR3 DNA sequence: TGTGCCAGCATCAGGACAGGGGGCGCAGGGGGGCAGTTCTTC. As protein: CASIRTGGAGGQFF.

This clone has more than one count but fewer than ten. This may arise from a read error, as a much more abundant clone is one base away. The chain recombines TRBV6-4 with TRBJ2-3, with 7 bases identical to TRBD1. CDR1 is MRHNA and CDR2 is SNTAGT in the germline V gene. The J segment lost 7 bases and the V segment lost 6 bases, leaving 10 bases of the junction unmatched. There are 14 residues in the CDR3. CDR3 residues: CASRPPGQFYTQYF. Written as DNA, the CDR3 is TGTGCCAGCAGGCCTCCGGGACAGTTCTATACGCAGTATTTT.

This clone was found many times. The chain links TRBV7-2 to TRBJ2-2; no reliable D call. CDR1 and CDR2 from the germline V gene are SGHTA and FQGNSA. This CDR3 contains 13 residues. V shed 1 base and J shed 6 bases, with 6 bases lying between them. This CDR3 is CASSLGVAGELFF. The CDR3 DNA sequence: TGTGCCAGCAGCTTAGGTGTGGCCGGGGAGCTGTTTTTT.

In this sample, this clone turned up many times. J is TRBJ2-1 and V is TRBV7-9; D is possibly TRBD2 (6 bases). The V end was cut by 5 bases, the J end by 7 bases, with 15 bases between. The length of the CDR3 is 14 residues. Germline CDR1 is SEHNR and CDR2 is FQNEAQ (reference sequence). The CDR3 DNA reads TGTGCCAGCAGCCCCCTAGGAGGAGGGAATGAGCAGTTCTTC. Encoded protein: CASSPLGGGNEQFF.

At least ten counts were recorded for this clone. The J gene is TRBJ2-1, the V gene TRBV5-1, with D possibly called TRBD1 or TRBD2 (5 bases each). CDR1 and CDR2 from the germline V gene are SGHRS and YFSETQ. Trimming took 4 bases from V and 12 from J, leaving 29 bases between them. This CDR3 comprises 17 residues. The CDR3 DNA reads TGCGCCAGCAGCCCTCAGGGTCTGGAGGCCCTAGTAAATCGGCAGTTCTTC. This translates into CASSPQGLEALVNRQFF.

This clone was detected ten times or more. In the same sample, other DNA sequences code for this CDR3. The chain is built from TRBV28 and TRBJ1-5; tentative D call: TRBD1 (5 bases). V gave up 4 bases and J gave up 4 bases, with 11 bases separating them. This CDR3 comprises 14 residues. The germline gives CDR1 MDHEN, CDR2 SYDVKM. CDR3 protein: CASSYQQGNQPQHF. For the CDR3, the DNA is TGTGCCAGCAGTTATCAGCAGGGTAATCAGCCCCAGCATTTT.

This clone was seen many times. This chain uses TRBV28 with TRBJ1-5; D is undetermined. CDR3 size: 15 residues. V lost 6 bases, J lost 0 bases, and 12 bases lay in between. The germline V gene has CDR1 MDHEN and CDR2 SYDVKM. CDR3 loop: CASSFIDGSNQPQHF. In DNA form, the CDR3 reads TGTGCCAGCAGCTTTATTGACGGTAGCAATCAGCCCCAGCATTTT.

The chain recombines TRBV11-2 with TRBJ2-3; 10 bases match TRBD2. This CDR3 region has 16 residues. Germline trimming cut 3 bases from V and 2 bases from J; bases unmatched to any gene: 5. CDR1 SGHAT and CDR2 FQNNGV come from the germline V gene. The CDR3 DNA sequence: TGTGCCAGCAGCTTTTCTAGCGGGAGCTCCACAGATACGCAGTATTTT. Translation: CASSFSSGSSTDTQYF.

As for this clone: A much larger clone sits a single nucleotide away, making a read error possible. This sequence joins TRBV5-4 and TRBJ2-5, with TRBD2 as a possible D gene (6 bases). There are 14 residues in the CDR3. In germline, CDR1 is SGHNT, CDR2 YYREEE (reference sequence). Trimming cost V 4 bases and J 2 bases, with 12 bases left between them. The chain's CDR3 is CASSRGLSQETQYF. The CDR3 region has the DNA TGTGCCAGCAGCAGAGGACTATCGCAAGAGACCCAGTACTTC.

This clone was counted many times. The chain links TRBV28 to TRBJ2-1; no reliable D call. The V gene lost 11 bases and the J gene lost 6 bases, with 20 bases spanning the gap. The V gene's germline CDR1 is MDHEN and CDR2 SYDVKM. The CDR3 totals 14 residues. The CDR3 nucleotides read TGTGCCGGCTCGCGAAGGGTTGGTCGCAATGAGCAGTTCTTC. This translates into CAGSRRVGRNEQFF.

The V call is TRBV7-2, the J call TRBJ2-7; perhaps D is TRBD1 or TRBD2 (5 bases each). The CDR3 length is 12 residues. Germline CDR1 SGHTA, CDR2 FQGNSA. The DNA of the CDR3 is TGTGCATCGGGGCAGCAATACTACGAGCAGTACTTC. The encoded protein is CASGQQYYEQYF.

Comment on this clone: A junction boundary mismatches the germline segment, possibly from a read error. CDR3: CVSNGGRNTEAFF. CDR3 DNA: TGTGTCAGCAACGGGGGTAGAAACACTGAAGCTTTCTTT. The rearrangement uses TRBV6-1 and TRBJ1-1, with a tentative D call TRBD1 (5 bases). The CDR3 extends over 13 amino acids. The germline gives CDR1 MNHNS, CDR2 SASEGT.

This clone was seen at least ten times. DNA of the CDR3: TGTGCCAGCAGTTCCCCGGGACTAGCGGGAGTCGAGCAGTACTTC. Translation gives CASSSPGLAGVEQYF. V gene TRBV28 combines with J gene TRBJ2-7, with TRBD2 matching over 14 bases. The V gene end was trimmed by 4 bases and the J gene end by 6 bases; junction bases not matched to a gene: 5. The CDR3 covers 15 residues. Germline values: CDR1 MDHEN, CDR2 SYDVKM.

A few counts support this clone. The chain combines TRBV12-3 or TRBV12-4 with TRBJ2-1; 12 bases are shared with TRBD2. The CDR3 spans 13 residues. J lost 8 bases, V lost 6 bases, and 2 bases had no gene match. The CDR3 DNA reads as TGTGCCAGCAGACTAGCGGGAGGCTATGAGCAGTTCTTC. Amino acid sequence: CASRLAGGYEQFF.

The rearrangement uses TRBV24-1 and TRBJ2-2; D may be TRBD2 (5 bases). Germline values: CDR1 KGHDR, CDR2 SFDVKD. CDR3 length: 16 residues. Trimming took off 5 bases at V and 4 bases at J, with 16 bases between the two ends. This CDR3 is CATSATTDSSTGELFF. CDR3 nucleotide sequence: TGTGCCACCAGTGCTACGACGGACTCGAGCACCGGGGAGCTGTTTTTT.

This clone was seen more than once but under ten times. This rearrangement joins TRBV27 to TRBJ2-7; perhaps TRBD2 as D (6 bases). Looked up from germline, CDR1 is MNHEY and CDR2 is SMNVEV (reference sequence). The CDR3 contains 17 residues. V shed 8 bases and J shed 4 bases, with 27 bases lying between them. The CDR3 nucleotides are TGTGCCAGCGGACTATTGGCGACCCCGGGGCCACCTTACGAGCAGTACTTC. It codes for CASGLLATPGPPYEQYF.

As for this clone: The conserved phenylalanine or tryptophan is not found at the CDR3 terminus, so this likely reflects a read error. The DNA is omitted, as the CDR3 cannot be located on it reliably, and the CDR3 follows TCRdb's listing. The V call is TRBV6-2 or TRBV6-3, the J call TRBJ2-5; the table's TRBD2 call for D was not verified on the DNA. The germline V gene has CDR1 MNHEY and CDR2 SVGEGT. Inclusive of both ends, the CDR3 amounts to 13 amino acids. Here the CDR3 reads CASSSSREGPQVY.

V is TRBV6-1 and J is TRBJ1-6, with D possibly matching TRBD1 (5 bases). Germline lookup yields CDR1 MNHNS and CDR2 SASEGT. This CDR3 is built from 15 residues. The V gene lost 2 bases and the J gene lost 6 bases, with 11 bases spanning the gap. CDR3 DNA: TGTGCCAGCAGTGAATTTGGGGCGGCTAATTCACCCCTCCACTTT. It codes for CASSEFGAANSPLHF.

This clone was seen more than once but under ten times. The chain links TRBV28 to TRBJ1-5; D possibly corresponds to TRBD1 (5 bases). This CDR3 contains 16 residues. The V and J ends lost 6 bases and 3 bases respectively, with 18 bases between them. The germline V gene has CDR1 MDHEN and CDR2 SYDVKM. The CDR3 loop is CASRGDWGRVNQPQHF. CDR3 sequence (DNA): TGTGCCAGCAGGGGGGATTGGGGAAGGGTCAATCAGCCCCAGCATTTT.

This clone has only a few counts. A much larger clone differs from this one at a single base, so this may be a read error. The J gene is TRBJ2-3, the V gene TRBV11-2; no definite D call. Germline assignment: CDR1 SGHAT and CDR2 FQNNGV. The CDR3 consists of 12 residues. Trimming took 7 bases from V and 1 from J, leaving 6 bases between them. CDR3 protein: CASKEGTDTQYF. The CDR3 nucleotides are TGTGCCAGCAAAGAGGGCACAGATACGCAGTATTTT.

With respect to this clone: This may be a read error: a much more frequent sequence differs by one nucleotide. J is TRBJ2-4 and V is TRBV6-2 or TRBV6-3, with 10 bases identical to TRBD2. The CDR3 has 16 residues. V lost 6 bases, J lost 0 bases, and 5 bases stayed unmatched. Germline V lookup: CDR1 MNHEY, CDR2 SVGEGT. CDR3 region: CASSQLAGKAKNIQYF. CDR3 nucleotides: TGTGCCAGCAGCCAACTAGCGGGAAAAGCCAAAAACATTCAGTACTTC.

Points on this clone: The junction differs from germline at one of its ends, possibly a read error. The genes are TRBV7-2 and TRBJ2-7, with D perhaps being TRBD1 or TRBD2 (6 bases each). This CDR3 spans 16 amino acids. Germline V gene data show CDR1 as SGHTA and CDR2 as FQGNSA. The CDR3 loop reads CSSSLVAGHSSYEQYF. The CDR3 DNA is TGTTCCAGCAGCTTAGTCGCGGGACATTCATCCTACGAGCAGTACTTC.